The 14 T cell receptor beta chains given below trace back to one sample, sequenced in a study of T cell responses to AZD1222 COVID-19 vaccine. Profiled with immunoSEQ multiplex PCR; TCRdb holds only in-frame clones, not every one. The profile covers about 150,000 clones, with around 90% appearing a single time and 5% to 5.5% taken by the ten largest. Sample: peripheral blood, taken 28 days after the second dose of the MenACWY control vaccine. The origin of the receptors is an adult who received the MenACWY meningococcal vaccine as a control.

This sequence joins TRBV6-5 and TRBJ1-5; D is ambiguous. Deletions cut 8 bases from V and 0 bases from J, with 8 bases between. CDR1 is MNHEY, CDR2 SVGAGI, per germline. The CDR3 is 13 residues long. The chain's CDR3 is CASQVNSNQPQHF. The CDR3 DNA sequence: TGTGCCAGCCAGGTAAATAGCAATCAGCCCCAGCATTTT.

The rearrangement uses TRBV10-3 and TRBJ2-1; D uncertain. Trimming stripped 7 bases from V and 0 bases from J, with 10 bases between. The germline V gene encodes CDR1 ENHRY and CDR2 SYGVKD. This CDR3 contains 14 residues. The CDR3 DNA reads TGTGCCATCACAGACCCCAGCTCCTACAATGAGCAGTTCTTC. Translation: CAITDPSSYNEQFF.

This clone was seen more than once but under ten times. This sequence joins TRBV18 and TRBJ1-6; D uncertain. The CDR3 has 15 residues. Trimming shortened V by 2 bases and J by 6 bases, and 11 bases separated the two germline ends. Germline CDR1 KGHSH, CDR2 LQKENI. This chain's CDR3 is CASSPSGQANSPLHF. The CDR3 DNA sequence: TGTGCCAGCTCACCAAGCGGGCAGGCTAATTCACCCCTCCACTTT.

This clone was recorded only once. The CDR3 loop is CASSLSRQGATEAFF. The CDR3, as DNA: TGTGCCAGCAGCTTATCCCGACAGGGCGCCACTGAAGCTTTCTTT. The chain joins TRBV7-3 to TRBJ1-1; 7 bases map to TRBD1. The trim removed 2 bases at V and 4 bases at J, leaving 7 bases unmatched. The CDR3 contains 15 residues. CDR1 SGHTA and CDR2 FQGTGA come from the germline V gene.

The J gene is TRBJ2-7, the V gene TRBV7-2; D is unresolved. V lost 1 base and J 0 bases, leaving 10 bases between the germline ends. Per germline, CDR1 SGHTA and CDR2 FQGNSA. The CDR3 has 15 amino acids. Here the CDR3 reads CASSLVLHSSYEQYF. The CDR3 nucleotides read TGTGCCAGCAGCTTAGTACTCCACAGCTCCTACGAGCAGTACTTC.

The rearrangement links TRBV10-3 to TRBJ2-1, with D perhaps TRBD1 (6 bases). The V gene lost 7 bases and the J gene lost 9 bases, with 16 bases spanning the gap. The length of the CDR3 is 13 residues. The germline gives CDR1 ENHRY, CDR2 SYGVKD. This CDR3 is CAITDDSRGEQFF. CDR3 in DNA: TGTGCCATCACCGACGACTCCAGGGGTGAGCAGTTCTTC.

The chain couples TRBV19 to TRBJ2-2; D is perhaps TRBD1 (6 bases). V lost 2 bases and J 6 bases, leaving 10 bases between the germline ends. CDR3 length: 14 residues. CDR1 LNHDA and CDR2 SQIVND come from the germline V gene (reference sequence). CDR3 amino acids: CASSITGIAGELFF. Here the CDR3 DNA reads TGTGCCAGTAGTATAACAGGGATCGCCGGGGAGCTGTTTTTT. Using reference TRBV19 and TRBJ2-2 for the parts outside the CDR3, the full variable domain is DGGITQSPKYLFRKEGQNVTLSCEQNLNHDAMYWYRQDPGQGLRLIYYSQIVNDFQKGDIAEGYSVSREKKESFPLTVTSAQKNPTAFYLCASSITGIAGELFFGEGSRLTVL.

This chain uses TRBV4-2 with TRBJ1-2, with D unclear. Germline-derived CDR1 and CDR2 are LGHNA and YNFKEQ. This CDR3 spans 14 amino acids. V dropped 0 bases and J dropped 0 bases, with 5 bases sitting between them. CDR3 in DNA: TGTGCCAGCAGCCAAGACAGATCTAACTATGGCTACACCTTC. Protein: CASSQDRSNYGYTF.

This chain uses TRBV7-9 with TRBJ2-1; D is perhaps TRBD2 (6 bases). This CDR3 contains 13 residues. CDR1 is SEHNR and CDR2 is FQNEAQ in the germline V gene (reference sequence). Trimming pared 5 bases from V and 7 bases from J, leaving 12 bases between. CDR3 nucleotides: TGTGCCAGCAGCCCGGGACGGGGGAATGAGCAGTTCTTC. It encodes CASSPGRGNEQFF.

The CDR3 sequence is CASSDTGPYRTDTQYF. The DNA for the CDR3 is TGTGCCAGCAGTGATACAGGACCCTATCGCACAGATACGCAGTATTTT. The rearrangement uses TRBV28 and TRBJ2-3; maybe TRBD1 (5 bases). The germline V and J ends were trimmed by 5 bases and 1 base, with 16 bases remaining between them. This CDR3 contains 16 residues. Germline CDR1 and CDR2: MDHEN and SYDVKM.

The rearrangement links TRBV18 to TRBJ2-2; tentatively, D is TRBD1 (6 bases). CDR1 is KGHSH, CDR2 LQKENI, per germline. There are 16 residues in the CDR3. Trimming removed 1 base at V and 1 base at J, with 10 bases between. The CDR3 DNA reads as TGTGCCAGCTCACCACTACGGACAGAGAACACCGGGGAGCTGTTTTTT. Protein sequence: CASSPLRTENTGELFF.

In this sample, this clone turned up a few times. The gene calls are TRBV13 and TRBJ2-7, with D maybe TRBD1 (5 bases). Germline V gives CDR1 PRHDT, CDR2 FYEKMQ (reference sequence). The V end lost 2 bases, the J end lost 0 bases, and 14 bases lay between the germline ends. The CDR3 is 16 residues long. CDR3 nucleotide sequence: TGTGCCAGCAGCTTACGTCGTAGGGGAAGCTCCTACGAGCAGTACTTC. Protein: CASSLRRRGSSYEQYF.

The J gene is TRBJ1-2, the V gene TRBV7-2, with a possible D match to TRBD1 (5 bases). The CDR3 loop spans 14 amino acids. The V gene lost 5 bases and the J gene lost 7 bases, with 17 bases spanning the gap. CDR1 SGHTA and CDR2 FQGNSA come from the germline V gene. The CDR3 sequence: CASSPQTAEGGYTF. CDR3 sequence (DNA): TGTGCCAGCAGCCCACAGACAGCCGAGGGTGGCTACACCTTC.

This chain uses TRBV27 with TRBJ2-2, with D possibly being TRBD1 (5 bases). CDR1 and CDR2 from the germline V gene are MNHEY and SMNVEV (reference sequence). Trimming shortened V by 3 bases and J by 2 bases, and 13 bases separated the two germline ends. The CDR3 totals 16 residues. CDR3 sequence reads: CASSFGPRANTGELFF. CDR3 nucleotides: TGTGCCAGCAGTTTCGGTCCCAGGGCAAACACCGGGGAGCTGTTTTTT.